These 3 T cell receptor beta chains came from one sample sequenced in a study of blood T cell repertoires in COVID-19. Profiled with immunoSEQ multiplex PCR; TCRdb holds only in-frame clones, not every one. The sample carries some 300,000 clones, roughly 89% recorded once. The specimen was PBMCs or T cells enriched from blood (not recorded which). Source of these receptors: a woman aged 50 to 60 who had been exposed to COVID-19.

This clone was picked up one time. The chain has TRBV7-9 and TRBJ2-1; TRBD2 might be the D (7 bases). Germline CDR1 is SEHNR and CDR2 is FQNEAQ (reference sequence). The CDR3 sequence is 16 residues long. Trimming removed 5 bases from V and 2 bases from J, with 16 bases in between. Here the CDR3 reads CASSPQPGGTYNEQFF. CDR3 DNA sequence: TGTGCCAGCAGCCCACAACCGGGGGGCACCTACAATGAGCAGTTCTTC.

The rearrangement uses TRBV5-4 and TRBJ1-5; tentatively, D is TRBD1 (6 bases). The CDR3 has 15 residues. The germline CDR1 and CDR2 sequences are SGHNT and YYREEE (reference sequence). V shed 2 bases and J shed 0 bases, with 9 bases lying between them. CDR3 bases: TGTGCCAGCAGCTTACAGGGCAGTAGCAATCAGCCCCAGCATTTT. Amino acids: CASSLQGSSNQPQHF. The full variable domain, with the rest looked up from reference TRBV5-4 and TRBJ1-5, is ETGVTQSPTHLIKTRGQQVTLRCSSQSGHNTVSWYQQALGQGPQFIFQYYREEENGRGNFPPRFSGLQFPNYSSELNVNALELDDSALYLCASSLQGSSNQPQHFGDGTRLSIL.

The chain carries TRBV5-1 and TRBJ1-1, with 7 bases matching TRBD1. V was clipped by 0 bases and J by 3 bases; unmatched bases: 5. Germline CDR1 and CDR2: SGHRS and YFSETQ. This CDR3 is built from 15 residues. The DNA for the CDR3 is TGCGCCAGCAGCTTGGGGGACAGCTTATACACTGAAGCTTTCTTT. Protein: CASSLGDSLYTEAFF.